This TCR beta chain came from a study of identical twins. Germline CDR1 DFQATT, CDR2 SNEGSKA (reference sequence). The CDR3 loop spans 13 amino acids. TCRdb re-called the 5' RACE reads through MiXCR, storing one row per CDR3 protein. The sample yields 450,000 or so distinct CDR3 sequences, 20% to 30% seen once. This clonotype has only a few counts. The same specimen was also included in a second study, on T cells expressing NK-cell markers.

The TCR was taken from a woman aged 18-35 years in good health. The sequenced sample was CD4+ T cells sorted from blood. The V gene is TRBV20-1, the J gene TRBJ2-3; 11 bases agree with TRBD2. CDR3 sequence: CSLSGRGTDTQYF. CDR3 nucleotides: TGCAGCCTTAGCGGGAGGGGCACAGATACGCAGTATTTT.